The 24 T cell receptor beta chains presented below share a single source sample, sequenced in a study of blood T cells in healthy people across ages. The second PCR ran about 6 to 11 cycles with a sample-barcoded 5' primer and J-beta primers. TCRdb itself ran the 5' RACE reads through MiXCR, one entry per CDR3 protein. The data show 500,000 to 600,000 distinct CDR3 sequences, with about 25% seen just once and around 20% held by the top ten. The sequenced sample was blood. The receptor source for this set is a woman aged 70-85 years in good health.

This chain links TRBV12-5 with TRBJ1-1; D unclear. CDR1 and CDR2 (germline): LGHNT, FRNRAP. With 3 bases removed from V and 2 bases from J, the gap between germline ends came to 1 base. The CDR3 is made up of 11 amino acids. Here the CDR3 reads CASGFNTEAFF. The DNA for the CDR3 is TGTGCTAGTGGTTTCAACACTGAAGCTTTCTTT.

The chain combines TRBV29-1 with TRBJ2-5; TRBD1 is a possible D gene (6 bases). The J call may be wrong; the DNA end is better matched by TRBJ2-7. Looked up from germline, CDR1 is SQVTM and CDR2 is ANQGSEA. The CDR3 spans 13 residues. The CDR3 DNA reads TGCAGCGGGACTCAGGGGCGCTCCTACGAGCAGTACTTC. This sequence encodes CSGTQGRSYEQYF.

The chain is built from TRBV7-2 and TRBJ1-1; 7 nucleotides agree with TRBD1. This CDR3 contains 15 residues. Looked up from germline, CDR1 is SGHTA and CDR2 is FQGNSA. J was trimmed by 0 bases and V by 7 bases; bases with no gene match: 8. The CDR3 region has the DNA TGTGCCAGCACTCCGCGGGGACAGATGAACACTGAAGCTTTCTTT. It specifies CASTPRGQMNTEAFF.

V gene TRBV11-2 combines with J gene TRBJ2-2; D is uncertain. The V and J ends lost 0 bases and 9 bases respectively, with 14 bases between them. This CDR3 contains 15 residues. In germline, CDR1 is SGHAT, CDR2 FQNNGV. The CDR3 here is CASSLDRQTSRELFF. CDR3 sequence (DNA): TGTGCCAGCAGCTTAGATCGCCAGACTTCAAGGGAGCTGTTTTTT. The variable domain in full, with the rest retrieved from reference TRBV11-2 and TRBJ2-2, is EAGVAQSPRYKIIEKRQSVAFWCNPISGHATLYWYQQILGQGPKLLIQFQNNGVVDDSQLPKDRFSAERLKGVDSTLKIQPAKLEDSAVYLCASSLDRQTSRELFFGEGSRLTVL.

The chain uses TRBV7-8 and TRBJ2-3, with 12 bases that match TRBD2. CDR1 and CDR2 (germline): SGHVS, FQNEAQ. The CDR3 totals 16 residues. The V gene end was trimmed by 2 bases and the J gene end by 4 bases; junction bases not matched to a gene: 4. The CDR3 coding sequence is TGTGCCAGCAGCTTAAGGACTAGCGGGGCGGCAGATACGCAGTATTTT. Encoded protein: CASSLRTSGAADTQYF.

There are a few counts of this clonotype. V and J are TRBV20-1 and TRBJ2-3; TRBD1 aligns across 8 bases. Germline assignment: CDR1 DFQATT and CDR2 SNEGSKA (reference sequence). The CDR3 has 14 residues. CDR3 nucleotides: TGCATGATCAGGGGGCTACACAGCACAGATACGCAGTATTTT. This codes for CMIRGLHSTDTQYF.

This clonotype came up a few times. The chain uses TRBV20-1 and TRBJ2-5, with 9 positions matching TRBD2. The V gene end was trimmed by 7 bases and the J gene end by 5 bases; junction bases not matched to a gene: 8. This CDR3 contains 13 residues. CDR1 and CDR2 (germline): DFQATT, SNEGSKA (reference sequence). Written as DNA, the CDR3 is TGCAGTGTTGTAGCGGGGGTGGGTGAGACCCAGTACTTC. The encoded protein is CSVVAGVGETQYF.

This clonotype was observed at least ten times. The gene calls are TRBV5-8 and TRBJ2-6; D is unresolved. Germline V gives CDR1 SGHTS, CDR2 YDEGEE. The CDR3 runs to 16 residues. V dropped 0 bases and J dropped 0 bases, with 7 bases sitting between them. As DNA, the CDR3 is TGTGCCAGCAGCTTGGCCCAATCCTCTGGGGCCAACGTCCTGACTTTC. It translates to CASSLAQSSGANVLTF.

This clonotype was seen a handful of times. The chain recombines TRBV4-2 with TRBJ2-1, with 12 positions matching TRBD2. V shed 1 base and J 8 bases; nucleotides not matched to a gene: 15. The germline V gene has CDR1 LGHNA and CDR2 YNFKEQ. The CDR3 is made up of 19 amino acids. CDR3 in DNA: TGTGCCAGCAGCCAAGGGAACGGACTAGCGGGGCTTAAAAAGTATGAGCAGTTCTTC. As protein: CASSQGNGLAGLKKYEQFF.

This clonotype was counted at least ten times. This CDR3 is CSAREDSSTDTQYF. CDR3 nucleotide sequence: TGCAGTGCTAGAGAGGACTCCTCGACAGATACGCAGTATTTT. The V and J genes are TRBV20-1 and TRBJ2-3; maybe TRBD2 (5 bases). Per the germline V gene, CDR1 is DFQATT and CDR2 is SNEGSKA (reference sequence). CDR3 length: 14 amino acids. Trimming cost V 0 bases and J 3 bases, with 10 bases left between them.

V and J are TRBV5-1 and TRBJ2-5; D uncertain. CDR3 length: 12 residues. V lost 2 bases and J lost 5, with 7 bases in between. In germline, CDR1 is SGHRS, CDR2 YFSETQ. The CDR3 coding sequence is TGCGCCAGCAGCTTACATTCGGAGACCCAGTACTTC. This gives the protein CASSLHSETQYF.

The chain has TRBV5-1 and TRBJ1-2; 9 bases fit TRBD1. The CDR3 has 13 residues. V lost 4 bases and J lost 8; bases outside the gene matches: 6. CDR1 is SGHRS and CDR2 is YFSETQ in the germline V gene. The CDR3 DNA is TGCGCCAGCAGCCCGGGACAGGGATCGGGCTACACCTTC. Amino acids: CASSPGQGSGYTF.

The chain carries TRBV5-1 and TRBJ2-3; D ambiguous. Germline V gives CDR1 SGHRS, CDR2 YFSETQ. V lost 2 bases and J 6 bases, leaving 7 bases between the germline ends. The CDR3 is made up of 12 amino acids. The CDR3 coding sequence is TGCGCCAGCAGCTTCCCTGGGGATACGCAGTATTTT. Protein: CASSFPGDTQYF. The complete variable domain, with remaining parts taken from reference TRBV5-1 and TRBJ2-3, reads KAGVTQTPRYLIKTRGQQVTLSCSPISGHRSVSWYQQTPGQGLQFLFEYFSETQRNKGNFPGRFSGRQFSNSRSEMNVSTLELGDSALYLCASSFPGDTQYFGPGTRLTVL.

The rearrangement joins TRBV4-3 to TRBJ1-1; D call uncertain. This CDR3 is built from 16 residues. Trimming cost V 0 bases and J 5 bases, with 16 bases left between them. CDR1 is LGHNA, CDR2 YSLEER, per germline. Here the CDR3 DNA reads TGCGCCAGCAGCCAAGATGTACGGGCCGGCGGGACTGAAGCTTTCTTT. This gives the protein CASSQDVRAGGTEAFF.

This clonotype occurred a few times. The rearrangement links TRBV4-1 to TRBJ1-4; 7 bases are a match to TRBD1. Per germline, CDR1 MGHRA and CDR2 YSYEKL. Trimming at V came to 2 bases and at J to 7 bases, leaving 10 bases not matched to a gene. The CDR3 is 16 amino acids. Written as DNA, the CDR3 is TGCGCCAGCAGCCAAAGCAGGGACAGCCGGGGTGAAAAACTGTTTTTT. The encoded protein is CASSQSRDSRGEKLFF.

The chain joins TRBV4-2 to TRBJ2-5, with 8 positions matching TRBD2. Judging by the DNA end, TRBJ2-1 fits better; the J call may be wrong. The CDR3 consists of 18 residues. Germline CDR1 and CDR2: LGHNA and YNFKEQ. The CDR3 is CASSQDILSGGRGNEQFF. CDR3 bases: TGTGCCAGCAGCCAAGATATTTTAAGCGGGGGCCGGGGGAATGAGCAGTTCTTC.

This clonotype was detected only a few times. The chain couples TRBV20-1 to TRBJ2-5; 16 bases line up with TRBD2. Germline-derived CDR1 and CDR2 are DFQATT and SNEGSKA (reference sequence). V was pared by 5 bases and J by 6 bases, with 6 bases of the junction left unmatched. This CDR3 has 15 amino acids. CDR3 DNA sequence: TGCAGTGCTCAGGGACTAGCGGGGGGGCCGAAGACCCAGTACTTC. Its translation is CSAQGLAGGPKTQYF.

This chain links TRBV12-3 or TRBV12-4 with TRBJ2-3; the match to TRBD1 covers 8 bases. V dropped 7 bases and J dropped 2; count of bases not matched to a gene: 5. The CDR3 has 14 residues. Written as DNA, the CDR3 is TGTGCCAGCAAGCCGGGACAGGCCACAGATACGCAGTATTTT. Translation: CASKPGQATDTQYF.

This clonotype was seen a handful of times. V usage is TRBV29-1 and J usage is TRBJ1-1, with D tentatively TRBD1 (6 bases). Trimming removed 5 bases at V and 2 bases at J, with 12 bases between. Germline V gives CDR1 SQVTM, CDR2 ANQGSEA. CDR3 length: 13 amino acids. The CDR3 DNA sequence: TGCAGCGTTAGACAGGCCACTAACACTGAAGCTTTCTTT. This codes for CSVRQATNTEAFF.

The rearrangement joins TRBV20-1 to TRBJ2-7; 8 nucleotides align to TRBD2. There are 13 residues in the CDR3. V lost 5 bases, J lost 2 bases, and 5 bases stayed unmatched. The germline CDR1 and CDR2 sequences are DFQATT and SNEGSKA (reference sequence). CDR3 protein: CSAQSGGTYEQYF. CDR3 sequence (DNA): TGCAGTGCTCAGAGCGGGGGTACCTACGAGCAGTACTTC.

This clonotype has a handful of counts. The V and J genes are TRBV20-1 and TRBJ1-1; weak D call: TRBD1 (5 bases). Trimming removed 5 bases from V and 7 bases from J, with 11 bases in between. The CDR3 length is 11 residues. Germline CDR1 DFQATT, CDR2 SNEGSKA (reference sequence). The CDR3 is CSAGWDGEAFF. DNA of the CDR3: TGCAGTGCTGGCTGGGACGGTGAAGCTTTCTTT.

There are a few counts of this clonotype. CDR3 nucleotides: TGCGCCAGCAGCCAAGACAGATTGAACACCGGGGAGCTGTTTTTT. Amino acids: CASSQDRLNTGELFF. V usage is TRBV4-3 and J usage is TRBJ2-2; D not resolved. Trimming took off 0 bases at V and 1 base at J, with 6 bases between the two ends. This CDR3 spans 15 amino acids. Germline assignment: CDR1 LGHNA and CDR2 YSLEER.

Only a few counts were recorded for this clonotype. The chain links TRBV6-1 to TRBJ1-2; 7 bases are a match to TRBD1. Germline V gives CDR1 MNHNS, CDR2 SASEGT. There are 15 residues in the CDR3. Losses at the gene ends were 7 bases for V and 7 bases for J; bases not matched to a gene: 15. The CDR3 region has the DNA TGTGCCAGCACTCAGACCAGGGGGGTCCGGGGTGGCTACACCTTC. Amino acids: CASTQTRGVRGGYTF.

This clonotype was detected only a few times. The chain recombines TRBV7-8 with TRBJ2-3; D is uncertain. CDR3 length: 15 residues. The V gene's germline CDR1 is SGHVS and CDR2 FQNEAQ. The V gene lost 3 bases and the J gene lost 2 bases, with 12 bases spanning the gap. DNA for the CDR3: TGTGCCAGCAGCTTGGATCTAGGATACACAGATACGCAGTATTTT. Amino acid sequence: CASSLDLGYTDTQYF.